This TCR beta chain comes out of a study of blood T cell repertoires in COVID-19. The method was immunoSEQ multiplex PCR; TCRdb's version includes in-frame clones alone and lacks a portion of them. The table records over 35,000 clones, 60% to 85% of them present only once. Trimming pared 11 bases from V and 3 bases from J, leaving 14 bases between. CDR1 and CDR2 (germline): ENHRY, SYGVKD. The CDR3 extends over 13 amino acids. This clone was detected only once. Material for sequencing was peripheral blood. The clonotype was recovered from a man between 65 and 80 years old with acute or convalescent COVID-19. The chain is built from TRBV10-3 and TRBJ2-1, with D possibly TRBD2 on 5 matching bases. The CDR3 spells CASTGDFYNEQFF. The DNA for the CDR3 is TGTGCCTCCACCGGGGATTTCTACAATGAGCAGTTCTTC.